This T cell receptor beta chain is drawn from a study of identical twins. This clonotype was seen more than once but under ten times. TCRdb ran MiXCR on the 5' RACE reads and lists one entry per CDR3 protein. The sample carries some 690,000 distinct CDR3 sequences, approximately 22% recorded once. Each donor (without exception) was a healthy Caucasian. CDR1 DFQATT and CDR2 SNEGSKA come from the germline V gene (reference sequence). The V end lost 1 base, the J end lost 0 bases, and 10 bases lay between the germline ends. The CDR3 consists of 14 residues. This sample also appeared in a second study, on T cells expressing NK-cell markers.

Sequenced sample: PBMCs. The J gene is TRBJ2-7, the V gene TRBV20-1, with D uncertain. This sequence originates from a woman aged 18-29 years in good health. CDR3 DNA sequence: TGCAGTGCTAGAGTCCCTTCCAGCTCCTACGAGCAGTACTTC. Protein sequence: CSARVPSSSYEQYF.